This T cell receptor (beta chain) came from a study of cytomegalovirus exposure and HLA in healthy donors. Turning to this clone: As yet, its antigen is unknown.

PCR primers comprised 60 Vbeta and 13 Jbeta primers. Original analysis: It was a later analysis that counted roughly 80 million unique TCR beta chains, of which about 10 million were shared. TCRdb keeps only in-frame clones here, not all; method: immunoSEQ multiplex PCR. Clone size and the V and J calls come from that table; the DNA yielded D and trimming. Of around 150,000 clones listed, about 88% are singletons. Findings and caveats of the study: In an earlier analysis, productive rearrangement rates for most beta V segments clustered near 87% or 30%.

The sequence derives from a man aged 18 to 30 in good health and CMV-seropositive. The sequenced sample was PBMCs.

This chain's CDR3 is CASSSGQPRANYGYTF. In DNA, the CDR3 is TGTGCCAGCAGTTCGGGACAGCCGAGAGCTAACTATGGCTACACCTTC. The gene calls are TRBV6-8 and TRBJ1-2; 7 bases are shared with TRBD1. Germline V gene sequence: CDR1 MNHGY, CDR2 SAAAGT. The CDR3 totals 16 residues. Losses at the gene ends were 4 bases for V and 0 bases for J; bases not matched to a gene: 8.